Listed here are 5 T cell receptor beta chains from one sample, sequenced in a study of T-cell memory formation after mild COVID-19. TCRdb re-analysed the 5' RACE reads in MiXCR, keeping a single row per CDR3 protein. The sample holds around 120,000 distinct CDR3 sequences, roughly 15% seen once. The sequenced material came from PBMCs or a T cell subset sorted from them (not recorded which). All receptors derive from an adult woman who had mild COVID-19 (a few samples of this study predate the infection). Cell type and time point are not known.

The V gene is TRBV6-2 or TRBV6-3, the J gene TRBJ2-1; D might be TRBD2 (6 bases). Looked up from germline, CDR1 is MNHEY and CDR2 is SVGEGT. The CDR3 consists of 15 residues. The V and J ends lost 5 bases and 10 bases respectively, with 21 bases between them. The CDR3 protein is CASSRAGSPSLEQFF. DNA for the CDR3: TGTGCCAGCAGTCGAGCGGGCTCGCCCTCCTTGGAGCAGTTCTTC.

This clonotype came up a few times. The rearrangement uses TRBV5-1 and TRBJ1-2; D may be TRBD1 (6 bases). V lost 2 bases and J 4 bases, leaving 12 bases between the germline ends. This CDR3 comprises 14 residues. Germline assignment: CDR1 SGHRS and CDR2 YFSETQ. The CDR3 region has the DNA TGCGCCAGCAGCTTCGTGGACAGACTCTATGGCTACACCTTC. This translates into CASSFVDRLYGYTF.

This clonotype was counted a few times. V usage is TRBV7-8 and J usage is TRBJ1-5, with D perhaps TRBD1 (6 bases). CDR3 length equals 15 residues. The germline gives CDR1 SGHVS, CDR2 FQNEAQ. Between the trimmed V and J ends, which lost 1 base and 3 bases, there was a span of 10 bases. The CDR3 sequence: CASSLGTAYNQPQHF. CDR3 nucleotide sequence: TGTGCCAGCAGCTTAGGGACAGCCTACAATCAGCCCCAGCATTTT.

This chain joins TRBV4-3 and TRBJ2-3, with 11 bases aligning to TRBD2. V trimming: 3 bases; J trimming: 1 base; junction bases outside the gene matches: 6. This CDR3 has 17 residues. Germline CDR1 reads LGHNA; CDR2 reads YSLEER. The CDR3 is CASSQELAGARTDTQYF. CDR3 nucleotide sequence: TGCGCCAGCAGCCAGGAACTAGCGGGAGCCCGCACAGATACGCAGTATTTT.

This clonotype was counted at least ten times. The chain combines TRBV12-3 or TRBV12-4 with TRBJ2-7; unclear D gene. The CDR3 contains 12 residues. Trimming stripped 6 bases from V and 7 bases from J, with 13 bases between. The CDR3 DNA follows: TGTGCCAGCAGCAATTCTTTAGAGGAGCAGTACTTC. This gives the protein CASSNSLEEQYF.